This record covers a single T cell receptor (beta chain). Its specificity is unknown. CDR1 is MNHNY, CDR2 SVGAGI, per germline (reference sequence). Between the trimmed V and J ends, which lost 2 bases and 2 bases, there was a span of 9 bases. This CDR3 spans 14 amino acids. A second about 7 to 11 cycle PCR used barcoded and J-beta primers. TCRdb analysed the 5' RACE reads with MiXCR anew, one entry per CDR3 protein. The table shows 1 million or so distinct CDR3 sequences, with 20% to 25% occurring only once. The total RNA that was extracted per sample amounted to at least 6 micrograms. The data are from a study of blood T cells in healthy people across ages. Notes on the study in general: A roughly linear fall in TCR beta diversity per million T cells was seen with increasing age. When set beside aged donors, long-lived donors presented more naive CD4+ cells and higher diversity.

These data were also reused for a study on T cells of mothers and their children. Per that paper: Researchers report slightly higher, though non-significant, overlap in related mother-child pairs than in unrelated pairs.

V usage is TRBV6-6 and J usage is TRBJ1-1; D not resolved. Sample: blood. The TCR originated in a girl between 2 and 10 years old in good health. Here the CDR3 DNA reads TGTGCCAGCAGTTACACGGTAGGCAACACTGAAGCTTTCTTT. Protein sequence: CASSYTVGNTEAFF.